This TCR beta chain emerged from a study of cytomegalovirus exposure and HLA in healthy donors. Method: immunoSEQ multiplex PCR; TCRdb's copy keeps in-frame clones and lacks some. This table holds about 110,000 clones, approximately 85% found once. The CDR3 has 15 amino acids. CDR1 and CDR2 (germline): MNHEY, SVGAGI. Trimming left V 7 bases short and J 4 bases short, with 19 bases between. This clone was detected only once. The antigen remains unidentified. Points from the study as a whole: As confirmed in vitro, a few CMV-associated chains were specific for CMV antigens.

The sample taken for sequencing was PBMCs. The chain is built from TRBV6-5 and TRBJ2-5; possibly TRBD2 for D (6 bases). The receptor was isolated from a woman aged 18-30 years in good health and CMV-seronegative. The CDR3 is CASTGPAGYRETQYF. In DNA form, the CDR3 reads TGTGCCAGCACCGGACCGGCGGGGTATCGAGAGACCCAGTACTTC.